The T cell receptor (beta chain) under discussion was sequenced for a study of blood T cell repertoires in COVID-19. Per the original methods: Estimation of nucleated cell counts was performed using reference gene primer amplification. Clones were read by immunoSEQ multiplex PCR, and TCRdb kept only the in-frame ones, dropping some. V and J calls and clone size are as listed in that table; D and trimming were resolved from the DNA. The sample has about 87,000 clones, over 70% seen once. CDR3 length equals 14 residues. The V gene's germline CDR1 is SGHVS and CDR2 FQNEAQ. Trimming took 5 bases from V and 1 from J, leaving 11 bases between them.

The sequence was collected from a man older than 75 with acute or convalescent COVID-19. V gene TRBV7-8 combines with J gene TRBJ1-1; D uncertain. What was sequenced was peripheral blood. The CDR3 region has the DNA TGTGCCAGCAGCCTCGACGCAGGGAACACTGAAGCTTTCTTT. Protein sequence: CASSLDAGNTEAFF.